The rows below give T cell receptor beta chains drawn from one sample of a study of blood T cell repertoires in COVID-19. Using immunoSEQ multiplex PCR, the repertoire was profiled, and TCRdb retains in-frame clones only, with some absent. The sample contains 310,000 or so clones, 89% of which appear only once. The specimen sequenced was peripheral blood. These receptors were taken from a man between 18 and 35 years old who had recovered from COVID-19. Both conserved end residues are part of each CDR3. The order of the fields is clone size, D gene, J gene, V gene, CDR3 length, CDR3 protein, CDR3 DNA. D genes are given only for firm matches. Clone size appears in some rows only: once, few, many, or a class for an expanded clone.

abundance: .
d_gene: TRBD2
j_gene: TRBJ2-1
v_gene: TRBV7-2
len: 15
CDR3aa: CASRPGGAGYNEQFF
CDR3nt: TGTGCCAGCAGGCCGGGGGGGGCAGGCTACAATGAGCAGTTCTTC

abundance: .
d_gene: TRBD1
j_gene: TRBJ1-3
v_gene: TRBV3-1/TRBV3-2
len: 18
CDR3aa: CASSHLGQGAISGNTIYF
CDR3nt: TGTGCCAGCAGCCACTTGGGACAGGGCGCCATCTCTGGAAACACCATATATTTT

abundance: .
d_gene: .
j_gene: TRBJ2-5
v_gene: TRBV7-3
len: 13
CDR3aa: CASSLGGKETQYF
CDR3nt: TGTGCCAGCAGCTTAGGGGGGAAGGAGACCCAGTACTTC

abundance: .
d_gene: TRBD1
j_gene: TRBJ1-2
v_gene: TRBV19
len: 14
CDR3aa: CASTWDRGYYGYTF
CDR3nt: TGTGCCAGTACCTGGGACAGGGGCTACTATGGCTACACCTTC

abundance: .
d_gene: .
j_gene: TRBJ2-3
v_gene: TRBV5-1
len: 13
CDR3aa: CASSEDLADTQYF
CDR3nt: TGCGCCAGCAGCGAAGACTTGGCAGATACGCAGTATTTT

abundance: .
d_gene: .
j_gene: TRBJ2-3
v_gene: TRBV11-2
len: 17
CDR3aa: CASSRKRDSTSTDTQYF
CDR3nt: TGTGCCAGCAGCCGAAAGAGAGATTCGACTAGCACAGATACGCAGTATTTT

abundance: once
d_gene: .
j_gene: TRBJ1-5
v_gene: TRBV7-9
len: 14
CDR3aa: CASSAQGSNQPQHF
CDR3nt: TGTGCCAGCAGCGCACAGGGAAGCAATCAGCCCCAGCATTTT

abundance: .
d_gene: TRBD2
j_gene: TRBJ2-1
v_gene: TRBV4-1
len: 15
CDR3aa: CASSHPRLAENEQFF
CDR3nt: TGCGCCAGCAGCCATCCCCGACTAGCGGAGAATGAGCAGTTCTTC

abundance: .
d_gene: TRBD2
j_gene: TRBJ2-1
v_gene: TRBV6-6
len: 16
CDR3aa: CASSLAGGSSYNEQFF
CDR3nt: TGTGCCAGCAGTCTAGCGGGGGGGAGCTCCTACAATGAGCAGTTCTTC

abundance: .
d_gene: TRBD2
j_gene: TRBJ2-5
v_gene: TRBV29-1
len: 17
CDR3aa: CSVELGLAGVTQETQYF
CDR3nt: TGCAGCGTTGAGCTCGGACTAGCGGGGGTCACCCAAGAGACCCAGTACTTC

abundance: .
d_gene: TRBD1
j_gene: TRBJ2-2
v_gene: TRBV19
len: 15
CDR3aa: CASSTHRGRTGELFF
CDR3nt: TGTGCCAGTAGTACCCACAGGGGGCGGACCGGGGAGCTGTTTTTT

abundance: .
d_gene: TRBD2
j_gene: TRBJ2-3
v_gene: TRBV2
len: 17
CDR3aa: CASSGLAVQTSTDTQYF
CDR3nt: TGTGCCAGCAGTGGACTAGCGGTACAAACTAGCACAGATACGCAGTATTTT

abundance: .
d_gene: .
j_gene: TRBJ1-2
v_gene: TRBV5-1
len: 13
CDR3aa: CASSLDNNYGYTF
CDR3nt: TGCGCCAGCAGCCTCGACAATAACTATGGCTACACCTTC

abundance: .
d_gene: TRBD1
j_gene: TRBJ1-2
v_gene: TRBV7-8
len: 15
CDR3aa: CASSLEYRGIGGYTF
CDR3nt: TGTGCCAGCAGCTTAGAGTACAGGGGAATCGGTGGCTACACCTTC

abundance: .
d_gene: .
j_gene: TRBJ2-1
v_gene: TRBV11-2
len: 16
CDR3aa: CASSLAPAGLYNEQFF
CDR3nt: TGTGCCAGCAGCTTAGCCCCGGCAGGGTTGTACAATGAGCAGTTCTTC

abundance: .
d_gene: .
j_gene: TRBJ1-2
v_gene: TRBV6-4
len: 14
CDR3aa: CASSDGRGGGGYTF
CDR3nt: TGTGCCAGCAGTGACGGGAGGGGGGGCGGCGGCTACACCTTC

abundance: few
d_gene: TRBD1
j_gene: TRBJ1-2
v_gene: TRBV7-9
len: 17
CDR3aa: CASSPTGTALHNYGYTF
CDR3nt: TGTGCCAGCAGCCCAACCGGGACAGCCCTCCATAACTATGGCTACACCTTC